What follows are 30 T cell receptor beta chains derived from one specimen sequenced in a study of blood T cell repertoires in COVID-19. Using immunoSEQ multiplex PCR, the repertoire was profiled, and TCRdb retains in-frame clones only, with some absent. In the table there are 470,000 or so clones, 80% to 90% of which are singletons. The sequenced sample was peripheral blood. All receptors derive from a human donor in a cohort sampled during active COVID-19.

The chain is built from TRBV27 and TRBJ2-7; perhaps TRBD1 as D (6 bases). The CDR3 spans 18 residues. Germline V gene data show CDR1 as MNHEY and CDR2 as SMNVEV (reference sequence). Trimming left V 2 bases short and J 2 bases short, with 22 bases between. The CDR3 nucleotides are TGTGCCAGCAGTTTAAGACGCTCCTCCGGGACACAAACCTACGAGCAGTACTTC. Residues: CASSLRRSSGTQTYEQYF.

The chain couples TRBV7-9 to TRBJ2-7, with D perhaps matching TRBD1 (6 bases). CDR1 SEHNR and CDR2 FQNEAQ come from the germline V gene (reference sequence). The CDR3 length is 14 residues. Deletions cut 1 base from V and 5 bases from J, with 12 bases between. Written as DNA, the CDR3 is TGTGCCAGCAGCTTAGGGGGCAGGGGAAACGAGCAGTACTTC. Translation gives CASSLGGRGNEQYF.

The V call is TRBV6-5, the J call TRBJ1-5; perhaps TRBD1 as D (5 bases). V gave up 5 bases and J gave up 5 bases, with 10 bases separating them. The CDR3 consists of 13 residues. Germline CDR1 MNHEY, CDR2 SVGAGI. CDR3 sequence (DNA): TGTGCCAGCAGTCGGGGGTTGGATCAGCCCCAGCATTTT. This sequence encodes CASSRGLDQPQHF.

The V call is TRBV4-2, the J call TRBJ2-2; 10 nucleotides align to TRBD2. Germline V gives CDR1 LGHNA, CDR2 YNFKEQ. The V gene end was trimmed by 4 bases and the J gene end by 4 bases; junction bases not matched to a gene: 12. The CDR3 is made up of 18 amino acids. The CDR3 protein is CASSRGLLAGVGTGELFF. The CDR3, as DNA: TGTGCCAGCAGCCGAGGACTGCTAGCGGGAGTCGGCACCGGGGAGCTGTTTTTT.

The chain recombines TRBV9 with TRBJ2-5; 9 bases map to TRBD1. Germline CDR1 SGDLS, CDR2 YYNGEE. This CDR3 spans 14 amino acids. V dropped 3 bases and J dropped 3; count of bases not matched to a gene: 3. Here the CDR3 DNA reads TGTGCCAGCAGCGCTCGGACAGGGGAAGAGACCCAGTACTTC. Translated: CASSARTGEETQYF. The variable domain in full, with the rest retrieved from reference TRBV9 and TRBJ2-5, is DSGVTQTPKHLITATGQRVTLRCSPRSGDLSVYWYQQSLDQGLQFLIQYYNGEERAKGNILERFSAQQFPDLHSELNLSSLELGDSALYFCASSARTGEETQYFGPGTRLLVL.

This sequence joins TRBV6-5 and TRBJ2-1; 10 bases agree with TRBD1. The germline gives CDR1 MNHEY, CDR2 SVGAGI. J gave up 2 bases and V 4 bases, and 2 bases lay outside the gene matches. There are 15 residues in the CDR3. The CDR3 region has the DNA TGTGCCAGCAGTTTCGGACAGGGGGCCTACAATGAGCAGTTCTTC. Encoded protein: CASSFGQGAYNEQFF.

This chain joins TRBV11-3 and TRBJ2-2; the match to TRBD2 covers 8 bases. Germline loops: CDR1 SGHNT, CDR2 YENEEA. The CDR3 consists of 16 residues. The V gene end was trimmed by 4 bases and the J gene end by 3 bases; junction bases not matched to a gene: 7. CDR3 DNA: TGTGCCAGCAGCTCCCCGCGGGGGGCAGACACCGGGGAGCTGTTTTTT. Translating it yields CASSSPRGADTGELFF.

The gene calls are TRBV6-5 and TRBJ1-5; D is perhaps TRBD1 (5 bases). The CDR3 extends over 15 amino acids. Germline CDR1 MNHEY, CDR2 SVGAGI. The V end lost 5 bases, the J end lost 1 base, and 12 bases lay between the germline ends. CDR3 sequence: CASSLFRGSNQPQHF. As DNA, the CDR3 is TGTGCCAGCAGTCTCTTCCGGGGGAGCAATCAGCCCCAGCATTTT.

In DNA form, the CDR3 reads TGTGCCAGCAAAGCGGGAGGGCGGGGCTACGAGCAGTACTTC. This sequence encodes CASKAGGRGYEQYF. The chain links TRBV27 to TRBJ2-7, with 10 positions matching TRBD2. V was clipped by 7 bases and J by 3 bases; unmatched bases: 6. The CDR3 spans 14 residues. Germline CDR1 is MNHEY and CDR2 is SMNVEV (reference sequence).

V usage is TRBV7-2 and J usage is TRBJ2-1, with 8 bases identical to TRBD2. Germline loops: CDR1 SGHTA, CDR2 FQGNSA. CDR3 length equals 15 residues. J lost 9 bases, V lost 1 base, and 8 bases had no gene match. For the CDR3, the DNA is TGTGCCAGCAGCTTAGGTGCTAGCGGGTACTCTGAGCAGTTCTTC. This translates into CASSLGASGYSEQFF.

A note on this clone: Other nucleotide sequences in the sample specify the same CDR3. The V and J genes are TRBV12-3 or TRBV12-4 and TRBJ1-1; no clear D gene. The CDR3 consists of 12 residues. Deletions cut 6 bases from V and 5 bases from J, with 10 bases between. The CDR3: CASSRTVTEAFF. CDR3 coding DNA: TGTGCCAGCAGCCGCACAGTAACTGAAGCTTTCTTT.

There are a few counts of this clone. Within the sample, other DNA sequences also encode this same CDR3. V gene TRBV18 combines with J gene TRBJ2-2; TRBD2 matches at 14 bases. Germline V gene sequence: CDR1 KGHSH, CDR2 LQKENI. J gave up 6 bases and V 3 bases, and 0 bases lay outside the gene matches. The CDR3 is 15 amino acids. CDR3 region: CASSPGLAGAGELFF. The CDR3 DNA is TGTGCCAGCTCACCGGGACTAGCGGGAGCCGGGGAGCTGTTTTTT.

The chain links TRBV6-5 to TRBJ1-1; D is undetermined. The CDR3 consists of 14 residues. Per the germline V gene, CDR1 is MNHEY and CDR2 is SVGAGI. Trimming stripped 4 bases from V and 1 base from J, with 10 bases between. The CDR3 DNA follows: TGTGCCAGCAGTTCCCGACGGGAGAACACTGAAGCTTTCTTT. Protein product: CASSSRRENTEAFF.

This clone showed up just a few times. The chain recombines TRBV6-4 with TRBJ1-1, with D perhaps matching TRBD1 (5 bases). CDR3 size: 13 residues. Germline V CDR1 and CDR2: MRHNA, SNTAGT. Trimming stripped 4 bases from V and 0 bases from J, with 6 bases between. The CDR3 DNA follows: TGTGCCAGCAGTGCACAGGTGAACACTGAAGCTTTCTTT. It codes for CASSAQVNTEAFF.

Regarding this clone: Other DNA sequences in the sample encode the same CDR3. The chain links TRBV4-3 to TRBJ2-7; the D is unclear. CDR1 LGHNA and CDR2 YSLEER come from the germline V gene. This CDR3 contains 14 residues. V was pared by 3 bases and J by 0 bases, with 9 bases between. The CDR3 region has the DNA TGCGCCAGCAGCCAGAGAGCCGGCTCCTACGAGCAGTACTTC. Its protein product is CASSQRAGSYEQYF.

The V and J genes are TRBV27 and TRBJ2-7; tentative D call: TRBD2 (6 bases). Germline assignment: CDR1 MNHEY and CDR2 SMNVEV (reference sequence). Trimming took off 0 bases at V and 3 bases at J, with 12 bases between the two ends. This CDR3 has 15 amino acids. CDR3 in amino acids: CASSLSPGLLYEQYF. The CDR3 DNA follows: TGTGCCAGCAGTTTATCCCCGGGACTCCTCTACGAGCAGTACTTC.

The rearrangement uses TRBV9 and TRBJ2-3; TRBD2 matches 15 bases. The CDR3 is 15 residues long. V was pared by 2 bases and J by 5 bases, with 0 bases of the junction left unmatched. Germline values: CDR1 SGDLS, CDR2 YYNGEE. The CDR3 DNA sequence: TGTGCCAGCAGCGTGGGACTAGCGGGAGGAGATACGCAGTATTTT. Residues: CASSVGLAGGDTQYF.

The chain links TRBV7-9 to TRBJ1-4; 9 nucleotides align to TRBD1. CDR3 length equals 15 residues. Looked up from germline, CDR1 is SEHNR and CDR2 is FQNEAQ (reference sequence). The junction had 9 bases not matched to a gene; V was cut back by 5 bases and J by 8 bases. CDR3 bases: TGTGCCAGCAGCGGGGGGACAGGGCGCGGCGAAAAACTGTTTTTT. This sequence encodes CASSGGTGRGEKLFF.

The chain joins TRBV3-1 (or the pseudogene TRBV3-2) to TRBJ1-5; D gene unclear. Trimming took off 2 bases at V and 3 bases at J, with 8 bases between the two ends. This CDR3 spans 14 amino acids. Germline CDR1 and CDR2: LGHDT and YNNKEL (reference sequence). The CDR3 sequence is CASSQTQNNQPQHF. The CDR3 nucleotides read TGTGCCAGCAGCCAAACGCAGAACAATCAGCCCCAGCATTTT.

The chain employs TRBV3-1 (or the pseudogene TRBV3-2) and TRBJ1-5; weak D call: TRBD1 (6 bases). This CDR3 is 16 amino acids long. Germline values: CDR1 LGHDT, CDR2 YNNKEL (reference sequence). The V and J ends lost 4 bases and 2 bases respectively, with 15 bases between them. The CDR3 here is CASSLGAGGGNQPQHF. CDR3 DNA: TGTGCCAGCAGCCTTGGTGCTGGGGGCGGCAATCAGCCCCAGCATTTT.

The chain couples TRBV28 to TRBJ2-7; a possible D gene is TRBD2 (5 bases). The CDR3 contains 15 residues. V was pared by 3 bases and J by 6 bases, with 18 bases between. From germline, CDR1 is MDHEN and CDR2 SYDVKM. CDR3 protein: CASSFMGFGMGEQYF. The CDR3, as DNA: TGTGCCAGCAGTTTTATGGGATTCGGGATGGGCGAGCAGTACTTC.

The gene calls are TRBV19 and TRBJ2-2; TRBD1 matches 10 bases. Trimming took 0 bases from V and 5 from J; bases not matched to a gene: 9. Germline CDR1 is LNHDA and CDR2 is SQIVND (reference sequence). This CDR3 region has 18 residues. CDR3 amino acids: CASSIDRPGQGRTGELFF. The DNA for the CDR3 is TGTGCCAGTAGTATAGACCGACCGGGACAGGGGCGAACCGGGGAGCTGTTTTTT. The variable domain in full, with the rest retrieved from reference TRBV19 and TRBJ2-2, is DGGITQSPKYLFRKEGQNVTLSCEQNLNHDAMYWYRQDPGQGLRLIYYSQIVNDFQKGDIAEGYSVSREKKESFPLTVTSAQKNPTAFYLCASSIDRPGQGRTGELFFGEGSRLTVL.

This clone was found a few times. The CDR3 loop reads CSVATLLVIGELFF. The CDR3 DNA is TGCAGCGTCGCCACTCTTTTGGTGATCGGGGAGCTGTTTTTT. V is TRBV29-1 and J is TRBJ2-2; D is uncertain. The germline V gene has CDR1 SQVTM and CDR2 ANQGSEA. CDR3 length: 14 residues. Deletions cut 6 bases from V and 7 bases from J, with 18 bases between.

The J gene is TRBJ2-1, the V gene TRBV7-8; TRBD2 matches 8 bases. The junction had 9 bases not matched to a gene; V was cut back by 2 bases and J by 9 bases. This CDR3 is built from 15 residues. Germline assignment: CDR1 SGHVS and CDR2 FQNEAQ. CDR3 nucleotide sequence: TGTGCCAGCAGCTTAAACACGGGAGGGCCGGGTGAGCAGTTCTTC. Translated: CASSLNTGGPGEQFF.

The chain links TRBV9 to TRBJ2-1; 7 bases agree with TRBD2. The CDR3 sequence is 15 residues long. From germline, CDR1 is SGDLS and CDR2 YYNGEE. V gave up 0 bases and J gave up 6 bases; unmatched junction bases: 6. CDR3 bases: TGTGCCAGCAGCGTAGTCGGGAGGTTTAGCAATGAGCAGTTCTTC. Protein sequence: CASSVVGRFSNEQFF. The full variable domain, completed using reference TRBV9 and TRBJ2-1, is DSGVTQTPKHLITATGQRVTLRCSPRSGDLSVYWYQQSLDQGLQFLIQYYNGEERAKGNILERFSAQQFPDLHSELNLSSLELGDSALYFCASSVVGRFSNEQFFGPGTRLTVL.

Written as DNA, the CDR3 is TGTGCCAGCAGACTAGCGGGGCCCTACGAGCAGTACTTC. Translating it yields CASRLAGPYEQYF. The genes are TRBV12-3 or TRBV12-4 and TRBJ2-7; 10 positions match TRBD2. This CDR3 has 13 amino acids. Trimming at V came to 6 bases and at J to 2 bases, leaving 1 base not matched to a gene.

This chain connects TRBV29-1 to TRBJ1-2; TRBD1 aligns across 10 bases. With V trimmed by 6 bases and J by 7 bases, 8 bases remained unmatched. The CDR3 runs to 13 residues. Germline V lookup: CDR1 SQVTM, CDR2 ANQGSEA. The CDR3 region has the DNA TGCAGCGTAGGACGACAGGGGGCGGGTGGCTACACCTTC. It specifies CSVGRQGAGGYTF.

The chain carries TRBV9 and TRBJ2-5; 9 bases agree with TRBD1. The trim removed 2 bases at V and 5 bases at J, leaving 10 bases unmatched. The CDR3 runs to 16 residues. Germline CDR1 is SGDLS and CDR2 is YYNGEE. CDR3 amino acids: CASSVRGQGGAETQYF. The CDR3, as DNA: TGTGCCAGCAGCGTGAGGGGACAGGGTGGAGCGGAGACCCAGTACTTC.

The V gene is TRBV30, the J gene TRBJ2-4; a possible D gene is TRBD2 (6 bases). This CDR3 has 15 amino acids. V lost 5 bases and J lost 1, with 15 bases in between. In germline, CDR1 is GTSNPN, CDR2 SVGIG (reference sequence). CDR3 in amino acids: CAWSGVSLAKNIQYF. DNA for the CDR3: TGTGCCTGGTCGGGGGTAAGCTTGGCCAAAAACATTCAGTACTTC.

The genes are TRBV6-2 or TRBV6-3 and TRBJ2-1; 11 nucleotides line up with TRBD2. Trimming at V came to 1 base and at J to 7 bases, leaving 9 bases not matched to a gene. Germline V gene lookup returns CDR1 MNHEY and CDR2 SVGEGT. The CDR3 consists of 17 residues. The CDR3, as DNA: TGTGCCAGCAGTTACTTAGCGGGAGGGCCGGGGTATAATGAGCAGTTCTTC. The encoded protein is CASSYLAGGPGYNEQFF.